The 5 T cell receptor beta chains presented below share a single source sample, sequenced in a study of PD-L1 blockade in urothelial cancer. Sequencing was performed with immunoSEQ multiplex PCR; in TCRdb, only in-frame clones are kept and a portion is missing. Of fewer than 75,000 clones listed, about nine tenths were seen once; the top ten hold 3.5% to 5%. Time point: pretreatment peripheral blood. This specimen consisted of PBMCs, obtained around atezolizumab (anti-PD-L1) treatment. The receptors come from a man in his 70s with urothelial cancer.

This clone was found once. The chain joins TRBV5-6 to TRBJ2-1; 7 bases map to TRBD1. Germline V gene lookup returns CDR1 SGHDT and CDR2 YYEEEE. The CDR3 has 16 residues. V shed 5 bases, J shed 0 bases, and the junction held 8 bases outside the gene matches. CDR3 sequence: CASRPLDRSSYNEQFF. In DNA form, the CDR3 reads TGTGCCAGCAGACCACTGGACAGGAGCTCCTACAATGAGCAGTTCTTC.

This clone appeared a few times. The CDR3 DNA reads TGTGCCAGCAGGGGCGCAGGAGGTAACGAGCAGTACTTC. It yields the protein CASRGAGGNEQYF. The chain carries TRBV7-6 and TRBJ2-7, with D possibly being TRBD2 (5 bases). Between the trimmed V and J ends, which lost 6 bases and 5 bases, there was a span of 14 bases. CDR3 length equals 13 residues. The germline gives CDR1 SGHVS, CDR2 FNYEAQ.

The chain links TRBV7-3 to TRBJ2-2; tentatively, D is TRBD2 (6 bases). The CDR3 has 14 residues. Germline V gives CDR1 SGHTA, CDR2 FQGTGA. Trimming pared 2 bases from V and 7 bases from J, leaving 11 bases between. In DNA, the CDR3 is TGTGCCAGCAGCTTAGAGGGACTCGACGGGGAGCTGTTTTTT. Translated, it gives CASSLEGLDGELFF.

The chain recombines TRBV30 with TRBJ2-7; 8 nucleotides agree with TRBD2. CDR1 is GTSNPN, CDR2 SVGIG, per germline (reference sequence). The J segment lost 6 bases and the V segment lost 2 bases, leaving 9 bases of the junction unmatched. CDR3 length equals 14 residues. CDR3 residues: CAWSRGGRPFEQYF. The CDR3 bases are TGTGCCTGGAGTCGAGGCGGGAGGCCGTTCGAGCAGTACTTC. Combining the CDR3 with reference TRBV30 and TRBJ2-7 gives the whole variable domain SQTIHQWPATLVQPVGSPLSLECTVEGTSNPNLYWYRQAAGRGLQLLFYSVGIGQISSEVPQNLSASRPQDRQFILSSKKLLLSDSGFYLCAWSRGGRPFEQYFGPGTRLTVT.

The chain couples TRBV6-6 to TRBJ1-5; D remains ambiguous. V was shortened by 6 bases and J by 2 bases, with 17 bases between the two germline ends. The CDR3 sequence is 16 residues long. Looked up from germline, CDR1 is MNHNY and CDR2 is SVGAGI (reference sequence). CDR3 residues: CASRLDLRRGNQPQHF. As DNA, the CDR3 is TGTGCCAGCAGATTAGATTTACGGAGAGGCAATCAGCCCCAGCATTTT.